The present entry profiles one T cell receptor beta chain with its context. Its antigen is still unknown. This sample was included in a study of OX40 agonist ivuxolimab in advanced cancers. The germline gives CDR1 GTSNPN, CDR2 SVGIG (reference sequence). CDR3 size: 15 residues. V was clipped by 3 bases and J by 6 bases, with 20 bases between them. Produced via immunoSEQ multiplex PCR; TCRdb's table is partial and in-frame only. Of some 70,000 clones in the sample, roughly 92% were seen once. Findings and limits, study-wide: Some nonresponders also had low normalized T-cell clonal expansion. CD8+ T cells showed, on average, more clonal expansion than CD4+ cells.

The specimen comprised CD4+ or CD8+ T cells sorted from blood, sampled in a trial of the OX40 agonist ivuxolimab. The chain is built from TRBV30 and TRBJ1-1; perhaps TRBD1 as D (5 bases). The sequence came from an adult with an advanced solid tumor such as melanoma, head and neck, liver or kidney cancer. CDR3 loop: CAWRSTGRPFAEAFF. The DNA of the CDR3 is TGTGCCTGGAGAAGTACGGGACGACCTTTCGCTGAAGCTTTCTTT.